Listed here are 2 T cell receptor beta chains from one sample, sequenced in a study of T cell clonotyping in hematopoietic cell transplantation. Time point defined: recipient sample about 28 days before transplant, after cytoreduction. The assay was immunoSEQ multiplex PCR, and TCRdb's table has in-frame clones only and misses some. The sample holds about 80,000 clones; roughly 95% are singletons and the top ten take around 1.7%. Material: peripheral blood mononuclear cells, obtained before stem cell transplant. The source of these receptors is a woman in her forties or fifties with acute myeloid leukemia. Some clones in this sample may be carry-over from other donors' samples.

The V gene is TRBV20-1, the J gene TRBJ2-7; D gene uncertain. CDR1 is DFQATT and CDR2 is SNEGSKA in the germline V gene (reference sequence). The CDR3 is made up of 11 amino acids. Between the trimmed V and J ends, which lost 6 bases and 3 bases, there was a span of 9 bases. The CDR3 bases are TGCAGTGCCCGAGAGTTCTACGAGCAGTACTTC. Its translation is CSAREFYEQYF.

J is TRBJ2-1 and V is TRBV7-2, with 9 bases lining up with TRBD2. This CDR3 has 15 amino acids. Germline CDR1 and CDR2: SGHTA and FQGNSA. With 2 bases clipped from V and 6 bases from J, the junction kept 5 bases outside the gene matches. CDR3 nucleotides: TGTGCCAGCAGCTTATATCTAGCGGGGCTCAATGAGCAGTTCTTC. This gives the protein CASSLYLAGLNEQFF.